The 3 T cell receptor beta chains below all came from one sample that was sequenced in a study of molecular identifiers for immune sequencing clone quantification. TCRdb passed the PCR reads through MiXCR, listing each CDR3 protein once. The sample holds about 500,000 distinct CDR3 sequences, about a quarter seen once. The sample consisted of naive CD8+ T cells from blood, with Jurkat cell RNA spiked in. The subset was: FACS-sorted CD8+CD4-CCR7+CD45RA+ naive T cells. The receptors shown here come from a human donor in good health. Some libraries in this study had Jurkat cell RNA spiked in.

Comment on this clonotype: A read error may explain this, as a much larger clone is one base away. The V gene is TRBV12-3 or TRBV12-4, the J gene TRBJ1-4; D gene uncertain. CDR3 length equals 10 residues. CDR3 sequence (DNA): TGTGCCAGCCTGGGCGGGAAACTGTCTTTT. Translating gives CASLGGKLSF.

The rearrangement joins TRBV11-3 to TRBJ2-1, with D possibly being TRBD2 (5 bases). CDR3 length: 13 residues. Germline lookup yields CDR1 SGHNT and CDR2 YENEEA. Trimming left V 0 bases short and J 8 bases short, with 8 bases between. DNA for the CDR3: TGTGCCAGCAGCTTAGAATTCGGGGATGAGCAGTTCTTC. Its translation: CASSLEFGDEQFF.

The rearrangement uses TRBV19 and TRBJ2-1, with TRBD2 identical over 10 bases. Per the germline V gene, CDR1 is LNHDA and CDR2 is SQIVND (reference sequence). This CDR3 spans 16 amino acids. Unmatched junction bases numbered 10, after V lost 5 bases and J lost 6 bases. The CDR3 nucleotides are TGTGCCAGTAGTGCCTCAGCGGGAGGGCCGCTCAATGAGCAGTTCTTC. Translating it yields CASSASAGGPLNEQFF.